This passage covers 14 T cell receptor beta chains from one sample sequenced in a study of blood T cell repertoires in COVID-19. Measured with immunoSEQ multiplex PCR; TCRdb has only the in-frame clones, and not every one. The sample has about 150,000 clones, 85% to 90% seen once; the top ten hold about 2.5%. The sample taken for sequencing was peripheral blood. Source of these receptors: a man aged 50-59 years with active COVID-19.

In nucleotides, the CDR3 is TGTGCCAGCAGCCCGAATTCAGGGTTCGGCAATCAGCCCCAGCATTTT. Translating it yields CASSPNSGFGNQPQHF. The chain is built from TRBV7-9 and TRBJ1-5, with a possible D match to TRBD1 (5 bases). CDR1 is SEHNR and CDR2 is FQNEAQ in the germline V gene (reference sequence). This CDR3 has 16 amino acids. Trimming stripped 5 bases from V and 2 bases from J, with 16 bases between. The full variable domain, rest sourced from reference TRBV7-9 and TRBJ1-5, is DTGVSQNPRHKITKRGQNVTFRCDPISEHNRLYWYRQTLGQGPEFLTYFQNEAQLEKSRLLSDRFSAERPKGSFSTLEIQRTEQGDSAMYLCASSPNSGFGNQPQHFGDGTRLSIL.

The chain joins TRBV7-8 to TRBJ2-7, with D perhaps matching TRBD1 (5 bases). Deletions cut 3 bases from V and 5 bases from J, with 14 bases between. The CDR3 totals 14 residues. Germline V CDR1 and CDR2: SGHVS, FQNEAQ. The CDR3 DNA follows: TGTGCCAGCAGCTTCAAACTCCAAGGGGACGAGCAGTACTTC. Translation gives CASSFKLQGDEQYF. Based on the CDR3 plus reference TRBV7-8 and TRBJ2-7, the full variable domain is GAGVSQSPRYKVAKRGQDVALRCDPISGHVSLFWYQQALGQGPEFLTYFQNEAQLDKSGLPSDRFFAERPEGSVSTLKIQRTQQEDSAVYLCASSFKLQGDEQYFGPGTRLTVT.

This clone was recorded once. CDR3 region: CASSHDPGTGYFDEKLFF. In nucleotides, the CDR3 is TGTGCCAGCAGCCACGACCCCGGGACAGGGTATTTCGATGAAAAACTGTTTTTT. The rearrangement uses TRBV7-9 and TRBJ1-4; 9 bases agree with TRBD1. With 5 bases clipped from V and 6 bases from J, the junction kept 16 bases outside the gene matches. Per germline, CDR1 SEHNR and CDR2 FQNEAQ (reference sequence). The CDR3 loop spans 18 amino acids.

The V and J genes are TRBV19 and TRBJ1-2; 10 nucleotides line up with TRBD1. With V trimmed by 7 bases and J by 8 bases, 22 bases remained unmatched. There are 18 residues in the CDR3. The germline V gene has CDR1 LNHDA and CDR2 SQIVND (reference sequence). This chain's CDR3 is CASTKRGQGSTRLWGYTF. CDR3 DNA sequence: TGTGCCAGTACCAAGAGGGGACAGGGGAGTACCCGACTATGGGGCTACACCTTC.

The J gene is TRBJ2-2, the V gene TRBV3-1 (or the pseudogene TRBV3-2); TRBD2 agrees at 13 bases. CDR1 and CDR2 (germline): LGHDT, YNNKEL (reference sequence). The CDR3 sequence is 16 residues long. Unmatched junction bases numbered 7, after V lost 3 bases and J lost 9 bases. Here the CDR3 reads CASSHRGLAGARELFF. The CDR3 DNA reads as TGTGCCAGCAGCCATCGCGGACTAGCGGGGGCCCGGGAGCTGTTTTTT.

The gene calls are TRBV2 and TRBJ1-1, with TRBD1 matching over 12 bases. With V trimmed by 6 bases and J by 4 bases, 6 bases remained unmatched. Germline V gives CDR1 SNHLY, CDR2 FYNNEI. There are 15 residues in the CDR3. The CDR3, as DNA: TGTGCCAGCAGACCGGGACAGGGGGCGAGCACTGAAGCTTTCTTT. Amino acids: CASRPGQGASTEAFF.

The rearrangement joins TRBV5-4 to TRBJ2-7; possibly TRBD2 for D (5 bases). The CDR3 has 13 residues. Germline loops: CDR1 SGHNT, CDR2 YYREEE (reference sequence). Between the trimmed V and J ends, which lost 3 bases and 4 bases, there was a span of 11 bases. The CDR3 sequence is CASSSSSGYEQYF. CDR3 coding DNA: TGTGCCAGCAGCTCAAGCTCGGGATACGAGCAGTACTTC.

V gene TRBV5-5 combines with J gene TRBJ2-7; D might be TRBD2 (7 bases). The CDR3 has 17 residues. The V end was cut by 4 bases, the J end by 0 bases, with 20 bases between. Germline V gene lookup returns CDR1 SGHKS and CDR2 YYEKEE (reference sequence). The CDR3 protein is CASSDLVGGGASYEQYF. CDR3 bases: TGTGCCAGCAGCGACCTGGTAGGTGGGGGGGCCTCCTACGAGCAGTACTTC.

The V gene is TRBV11-2, the J gene TRBJ2-1; no clear D. The CDR3 is made up of 17 amino acids. V shed 1 base and J shed 0 bases, with 13 bases lying between them. Looked up from germline, CDR1 is SGHAT and CDR2 is FQNNGV. The CDR3 DNA reads TGTGCCAGCAGCTTAGTTCATCGGGTCTTCTCCTACAATGAGCAGTTCTTC. Translation: CASSLVHRVFSYNEQFF.

In nucleotides, the CDR3 is TGTGCCAGCAGCTTAGGGTTCTGGGCGTGCTATAATTCACCCCTCCACTTT. Its protein product is CASSLGFWACYNSPLHF. The gene calls are TRBV7-3 and TRBJ1-6, with unresolved D. Trimming stripped 2 bases from V and 3 bases from J, with 14 bases between. The CDR3 runs 17 residues. The germline gives CDR1 SGHTA, CDR2 FQGTGA.

This clone appeared a few times. The gene calls are TRBV5-5 and TRBJ2-2; D gene ambiguous. CDR1 and CDR2 (germline): SGHKS, YYEKEE (reference sequence). The CDR3 totals 16 residues. V was clipped by 4 bases and J by 4 bases, with 17 bases between them. CDR3 sequence reads: CASSPNPPTLTGELFF. The CDR3 bases are TGTGCCAGCAGCCCAAACCCACCGACTCTCACCGGGGAGCTGTTTTTT.

The chain couples TRBV14 to TRBJ2-3; perhaps TRBD2 as D (7 bases). Trimming took 8 bases from V and 4 from J, leaving 13 bases between them. CDR1 SGHDN and CDR2 FVKESK come from the germline V gene. The CDR3 runs to 13 residues. The CDR3 DNA is TGTGCCAGCGGGGGGGGCGGCTCAGATACGCAGTATTTT. The encoded protein is CASGGGGSDTQYF.

This clone was seen only once. The J gene is TRBJ2-5, the V gene TRBV5-1; unclear D gene. Germline V gives CDR1 SGHRS, CDR2 YFSETQ. With 5 bases removed from V and 3 bases from J, the gap between germline ends came to 11 bases. CDR3 length equals 13 residues. CDR3 DNA: TGCGCCAGCAGTTCCGCAGGCGAAGAGACCCAGTACTTC. It translates to CASSSAGEETQYF.

The V and J genes are TRBV5-5 and TRBJ2-7, with 8 bases that match TRBD1. This CDR3 region has 14 residues. The germline CDR1 and CDR2 sequences are SGHKS and YYEKEE (reference sequence). V lost 4 bases and J lost 6; bases outside the gene matches: 9. CDR3 DNA: TGTGCCAGCAGCAGGGACAGGAGGCCTAGCGAGCAGTACTTC. This gives the protein CASSRDRRPSEQYF.